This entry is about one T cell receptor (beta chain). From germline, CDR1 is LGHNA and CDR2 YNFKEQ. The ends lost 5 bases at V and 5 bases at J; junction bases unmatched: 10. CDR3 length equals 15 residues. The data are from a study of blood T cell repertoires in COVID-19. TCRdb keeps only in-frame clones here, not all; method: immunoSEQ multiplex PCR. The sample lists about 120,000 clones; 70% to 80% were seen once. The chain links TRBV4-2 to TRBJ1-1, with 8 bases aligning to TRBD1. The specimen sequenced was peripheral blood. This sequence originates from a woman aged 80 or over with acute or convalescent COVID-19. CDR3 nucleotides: TGTGCCAGCAGCGGGCGGGACAGGACGGGGACTGAAGCTTTCTTT. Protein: CASSGRDRTGTEAFF.